This entry describes one TCR beta chain. Its specificity is unknown. The data originate from a study of T cell repertoires in cytomegalovirus infection. Looking at the study overall: CMV epitopes in the study were HLA-C-restricted (recently identified) and HLA-B-restricted (well studied). Evidence of both CMV infection and a matching HLA type came from public TCR beta signatures. Broader study findings: Across the ex vivo response, the dominant clonotypes were HLA-C-restricted CMV-specific TCR beta clonotypes.

Trimming cost V 10 bases and J 8 bases, with 9 bases left between them. There are 10 residues in the CDR3. Germline CDR1 SNHLY, CDR2 FYNNEI. TCRdb reanalysed the reads using MiXCR and keeps one entry per CDR3 protein. The sample lists about 920,000 distinct CDR3 sequences, less than 35% seen once, with roughly 13% in the top ten. This clonotype originated in a human donor in good health (CMV status not recorded). Some clones in this sample may be carry-over from other donors' samples. This chain connects TRBV2 to TRBJ1-3, with a weak D call TRBD1 (5 bases). Sample: cultured CD8+ T cells from PBMCs, taken from culture after CMV antigen stimulation. The CDR3 DNA is TGTGCCAACAAGGGGCACACCATATATTTT. It is translated as CANKGHTIYF.